This entry lists 14 T cell receptor beta chains sequenced from one sample in a study of molecular identifiers for immune sequencing clone quantification. TCRdb used MiXCR to reprocess the PCR reads, holding one entry per CDR3 protein. The sample lists 250,000 to 400,000 distinct CDR3 sequences; about 20% were seen once. Sequenced input: naive CD8+ T cells from blood, with Jurkat cell RNA spiked in. Subset: FACS-sorted CD8+CD4-CCR7+CD45RA+ naive T cells. The receptors originated from a human donor in good health. Some libraries in this study had Jurkat cell RNA spiked in.

This clonotype was observed at least ten times. This rearrangement joins TRBV7-6 to TRBJ2-5; 11 bases fit TRBD1. The CDR3 is 16 amino acids. Germline loops: CDR1 SGHVS, CDR2 FNYEAQ. Germline trimming cut 7 bases from V and 4 bases from J; bases unmatched to any gene: 11. The CDR3 protein is CASTPPGTGGGETQYF. As DNA, the CDR3 is TGTGCCAGCACTCCACCCGGGACAGGGGGAGGAGAGACCCAGTACTTC.

Ten or more counts support this clonotype. The chain is built from TRBV5-1 and TRBJ2-7; D is unclear. Trimming cost V 0 bases and J 1 base, with 11 bases left between them. Germline-derived CDR1 and CDR2 are SGHRS and YFSETQ. This CDR3 has 15 residues. Here the CDR3 reads CASSLEWSASYEQYF. CDR3 DNA: TGCGCCAGCAGCTTGGAGTGGTCGGCATCCTACGAGCAGTACTTC.

The table lists this clonotype with many counts. The gene calls are TRBV4-3 and TRBJ1-2; D gene ambiguous. The CDR3 extends over 15 amino acids. Trimming removed 0 bases at V and 2 bases at J, with 10 bases between. Germline lookup yields CDR1 LGHNA and CDR2 YSLEER. The CDR3 sequence is CASSQDVEPNYGYTF. The CDR3 nucleotides are TGCGCCAGCAGCCAAGATGTGGAGCCGAACTATGGCTACACCTTC.

This clonotype was found a few times. The rearrangement uses TRBV7-9 and TRBJ2-5; D is possibly TRBD1 (6 bases). CDR1 is SEHNR and CDR2 is FQNEAQ in the germline V gene (reference sequence). Trimming pared 5 bases from V and 1 base from J, leaving 14 bases between. The CDR3 sequence is 15 residues long. The CDR3 sequence is CASSQFKTGQETQYF. As DNA, the CDR3 is TGTGCCAGCAGCCAATTCAAGACAGGCCAAGAGACCCAGTACTTC.

This chain links TRBV3-1 with TRBJ2-3; the D is unclear. Trimming removed 0 bases at V and 2 bases at J, with 15 bases between. Per the germline V gene, CDR1 is LGHDT and CDR2 is YNNKEL (reference sequence). The length of the CDR3 is 17 residues. The CDR3 spells CASSQEYPTKITDTQYF. CDR3 sequence (DNA): TGTGCCAGCAGCCAAGAATACCCCACCAAGATCACAGATACGCAGTATTTT.

This clonotype was seen at least ten times. The rearrangement joins TRBV4-3 to TRBJ1-6; D not certain. This CDR3 is 16 amino acids long. Trimming took off 1 base at V and 2 bases at J, with 9 bases between the two ends. Germline V gene data show CDR1 as LGHNA and CDR2 as YSLEER. In nucleotides, the CDR3 is TGCGCCAGCAGCCAAGGGGGTTCGGCCTATAATTCACCCCTCCACTTT. It is translated as CASSQGGSAYNSPLHF.

This clonotype was detected ten times or more. This chain connects TRBV4-3 to TRBJ1-1; a possible D gene is TRBD1 (5 bases). The CDR3 has 13 residues. CDR1 is LGHNA and CDR2 is YSLEER in the germline V gene. Trimming took off 1 base at V and 5 bases at J, with 8 bases between the two ends. The CDR3 sequence is CASSQGGATEAFF. The CDR3 region has the DNA TGCGCCAGCAGCCAAGGGGGCGCGACTGAAGCTTTCTTT.

Only one count was recorded for this clonotype. CDR3 sequence: CASSPLAGGDDEQFF. CDR3 bases: TGTGCCAGCAGTCCCTTAGCGGGGGGGGACGATGAGCAGTTCTTC. V is TRBV28 and J is TRBJ2-1, with 11 bases lining up with TRBD2. V lost 5 bases to trimming and J lost 8 bases; unmatched junction nucleotides: 8. Germline values: CDR1 MDHEN, CDR2 SYDVKM. The CDR3 consists of 15 residues.

This clonotype occurred many times. The CDR3 loop reads CASSPFSGGTWGEQYF. CDR3 DNA: TGTGCCAGCAGCCCCTTTAGCGGGGGAACGTGGGGGGAGCAGTACTTC. The chain is built from TRBV27 and TRBJ2-7; 9 positions match TRBD2. The CDR3 runs 16 residues. Germline CDR1 and CDR2: MNHEY and SMNVEV (reference sequence). The V gene end was trimmed by 6 bases and the J gene end by 7 bases; junction bases not matched to a gene: 16.

This CDR3 is CASSRDGNRAYEQYF. The CDR3 DNA reads as TGCGCCAGCAGCCGAGATGGAAACAGGGCCTACGAGCAGTACTTC. J is TRBJ2-7 and V is TRBV4-3, with D possibly matching TRBD1 (6 bases). With 4 bases removed from V and 2 bases from J, the gap between germline ends came to 15 bases. Germline CDR1 reads LGHNA; CDR2 reads YSLEER. This CDR3 is built from 15 residues.

As for this clonotype: This may be a read error: a much more frequent sequence differs by one nucleotide. The chain combines TRBV19 with TRBJ2-7; 7 positions match TRBD2. Germline assignment: CDR1 LNHDA and CDR2 SQIVND (reference sequence). The junction had 10 bases not matched to a gene; V was cut back by 5 bases and J by 9 bases. The CDR3 has 13 residues. In DNA form, the CDR3 reads TGTGCCAGTAGTCATGCCAATGCGGGGGTGCAGTACTTC. Translation: CASSHANAGVQYF.

This clonotype occurred many times. The genes are TRBV29-1 and TRBJ2-2; D remains unclear. The V gene's germline CDR1 is SQVTM and CDR2 ANQGSEA. The CDR3 runs to 15 residues. V was pared by 4 bases and J by 2 bases, with 14 bases between. This CDR3 reads CSVVWRGINTGELFF. CDR3 DNA sequence: TGCAGCGTTGTTTGGCGCGGAATCAACACCGGGGAGCTGTTTTTT.

The rearrangement joins TRBV7-2 to TRBJ2-1; the D is unclear. Trimming removed 6 bases at V and 1 base at J, with 19 bases between. The CDR3 runs 17 residues. The germline gives CDR1 SGHTA, CDR2 FQGNSA. CDR3: CASSTYIPRLSYNEQFF. The CDR3 coding sequence is TGTGCCAGCAGTACCTACATCCCGAGATTGTCCTACAATGAGCAGTTCTTC.

This clonotype occurred a few times. The V gene is TRBV30, the J gene TRBJ2-3, with 8 bases lining up with TRBD1. Germline values: CDR1 GTSNPN, CDR2 SVGIG (reference sequence). CDR3 length equals 17 residues. V lost 3 bases and J lost 3; bases outside the gene matches: 14. The CDR3 here is CAWSPGQGSTATDTQYF. The CDR3 nucleotides are TGTGCCTGGAGCCCCGGACAGGGATCCACCGCGACAGATACGCAGTATTTT.